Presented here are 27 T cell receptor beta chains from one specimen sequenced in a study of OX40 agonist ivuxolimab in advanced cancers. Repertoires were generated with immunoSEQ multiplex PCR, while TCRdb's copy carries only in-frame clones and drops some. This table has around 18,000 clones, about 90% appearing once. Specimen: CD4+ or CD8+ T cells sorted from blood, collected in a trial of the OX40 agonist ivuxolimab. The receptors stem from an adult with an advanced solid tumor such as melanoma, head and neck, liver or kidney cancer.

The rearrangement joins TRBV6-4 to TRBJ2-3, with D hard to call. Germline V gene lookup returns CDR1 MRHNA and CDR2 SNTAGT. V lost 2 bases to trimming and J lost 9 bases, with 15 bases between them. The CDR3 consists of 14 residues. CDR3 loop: CASSDLPTQSTQYF. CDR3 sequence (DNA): TGTGCCAGCAGTGACCTACCGACACAGTCGACGCAGTATTTT.

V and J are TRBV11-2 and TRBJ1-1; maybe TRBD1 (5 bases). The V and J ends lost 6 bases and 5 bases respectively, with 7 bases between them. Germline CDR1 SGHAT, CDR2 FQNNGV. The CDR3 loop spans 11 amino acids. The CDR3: CASSTGTEAFF. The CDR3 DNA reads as TGTGCCAGCAGTACAGGAACTGAAGCTTTCTTT.

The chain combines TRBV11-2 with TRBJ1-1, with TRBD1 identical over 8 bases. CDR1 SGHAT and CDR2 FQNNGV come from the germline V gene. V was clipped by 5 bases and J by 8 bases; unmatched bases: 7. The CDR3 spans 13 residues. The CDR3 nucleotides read TGTGCCAGCAGCCCGACAGGGGTCGCCGAAGCTTTCTTT. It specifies CASSPTGVAEAFF.

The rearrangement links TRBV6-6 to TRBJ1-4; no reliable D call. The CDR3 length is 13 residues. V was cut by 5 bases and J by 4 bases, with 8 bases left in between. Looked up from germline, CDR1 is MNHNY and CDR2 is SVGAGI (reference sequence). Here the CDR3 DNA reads TGTGCCAGCAGTAAGACCGGTAATGAAAAACTGTTTTTT. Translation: CASSKTGNEKLFF.

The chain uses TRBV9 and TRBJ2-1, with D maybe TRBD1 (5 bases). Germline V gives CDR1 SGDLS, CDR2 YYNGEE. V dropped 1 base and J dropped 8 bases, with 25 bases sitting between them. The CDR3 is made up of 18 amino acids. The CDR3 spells CASSVPAGHTTGFDEQFF. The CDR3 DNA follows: TGTGCCAGCAGCGTACCCGCCGGACATACAACAGGTTTCGATGAGCAGTTCTTC.

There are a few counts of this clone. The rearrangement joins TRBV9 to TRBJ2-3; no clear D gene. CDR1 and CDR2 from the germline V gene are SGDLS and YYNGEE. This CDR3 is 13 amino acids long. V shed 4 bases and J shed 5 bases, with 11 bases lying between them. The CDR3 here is CASSLMKLDTQYF. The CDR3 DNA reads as TGTGCCAGCAGCCTCATGAAGCTAGATACGCAGTATTTT.

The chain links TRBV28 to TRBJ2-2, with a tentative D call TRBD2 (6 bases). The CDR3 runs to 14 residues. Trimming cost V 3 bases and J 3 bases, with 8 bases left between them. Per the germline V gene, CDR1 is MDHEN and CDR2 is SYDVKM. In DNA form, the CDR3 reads TGTGCCAGCAGTTTGGGGACTTACACCGGGGAGCTGTTTTTT. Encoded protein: CASSLGTYTGELFF. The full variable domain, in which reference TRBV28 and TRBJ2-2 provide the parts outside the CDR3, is DVKVTQSSRYLVKRTGEKVFLECVQDMDHENMFWYRQDPGLGLRLIYFSYDVKMKEKGDIPEGYSVSREKKERFSLILESASTNQTSMYLCASSLGTYTGELFFGEGSRLTVL.

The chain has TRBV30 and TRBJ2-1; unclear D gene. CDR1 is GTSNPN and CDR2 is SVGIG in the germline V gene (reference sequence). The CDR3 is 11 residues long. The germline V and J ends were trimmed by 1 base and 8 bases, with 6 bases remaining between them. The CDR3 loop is CAWSESDEQFF. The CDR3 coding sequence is TGTGCCTGGAGTGAGTCGGATGAGCAGTTCTTC.

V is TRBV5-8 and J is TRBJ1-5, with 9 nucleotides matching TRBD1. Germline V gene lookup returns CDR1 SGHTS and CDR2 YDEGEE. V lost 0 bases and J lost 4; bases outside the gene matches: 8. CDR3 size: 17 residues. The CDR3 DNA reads TGTGCCAGCAGCTTGGAGGGGACAGGGCCCCTAAATCAGCCCCAGCATTTT. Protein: CASSLEGTGPLNQPQHF. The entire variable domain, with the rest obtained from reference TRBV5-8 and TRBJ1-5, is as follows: EAGVTQSPTHLIKTRGQQATLRCSPISGHTSVYWYQQALGLGLQFLLWYDEGEERNRGNFPPRFSGRQFPNYSSELNVNALELEDSALYLCASSLEGTGPLNQPQHFGDGTRLSIL.

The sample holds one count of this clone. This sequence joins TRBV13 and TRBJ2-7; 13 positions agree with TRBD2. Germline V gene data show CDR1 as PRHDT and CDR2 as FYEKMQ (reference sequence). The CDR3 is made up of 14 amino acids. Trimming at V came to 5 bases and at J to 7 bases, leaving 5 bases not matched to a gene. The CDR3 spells CASSTGLAGVEQYF. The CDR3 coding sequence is TGTGCCAGCAGCACCGGACTAGCGGGAGTTGAGCAGTACTTC.

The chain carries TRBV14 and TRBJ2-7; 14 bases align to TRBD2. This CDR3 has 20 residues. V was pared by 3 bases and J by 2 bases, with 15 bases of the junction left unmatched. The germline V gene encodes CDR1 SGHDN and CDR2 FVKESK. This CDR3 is CASSQSPSTSGRVYPYEQYF. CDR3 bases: TGTGCCAGCAGCCAGTCCCCCTCGACTAGCGGGAGGGTATACCCCTACGAGCAGTACTTC. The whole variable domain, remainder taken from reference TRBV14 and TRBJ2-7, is EAGVTQFPSHSVIEKGQTVTLRCDPISGHDNLYWYRRVMGKEIKFLLHFVKESKQDESGMPNNRFLAERTGGTYSTLKVQPAELEDSGVYFCASSQSPSTSGRVYPYEQYFGPGTRLTVT.

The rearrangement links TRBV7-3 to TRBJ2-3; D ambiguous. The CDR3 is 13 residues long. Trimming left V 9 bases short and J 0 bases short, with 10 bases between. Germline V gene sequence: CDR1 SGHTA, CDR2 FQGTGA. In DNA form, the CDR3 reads TGTGCCAGTTCGACACACAGCACAGATACGCAGTATTTT. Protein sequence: CASSTHSTDTQYF.

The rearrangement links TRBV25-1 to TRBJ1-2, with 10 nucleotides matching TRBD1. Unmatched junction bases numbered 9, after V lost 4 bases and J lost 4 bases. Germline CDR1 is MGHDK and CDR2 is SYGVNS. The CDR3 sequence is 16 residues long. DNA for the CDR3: TGTGCCAGCAGTGCCTGGGGGACAGGGGTGAGCTATGGCTACACCTTC. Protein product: CASSAWGTGVSYGYTF.

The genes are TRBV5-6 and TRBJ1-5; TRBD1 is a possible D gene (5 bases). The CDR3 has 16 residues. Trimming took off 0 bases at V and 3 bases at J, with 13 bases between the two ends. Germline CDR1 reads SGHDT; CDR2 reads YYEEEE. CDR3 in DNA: TGTGCCAGCAGCTTGGGGACAAGTTTCATCAATCAGCCCCAGCATTTT. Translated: CASSLGTSFINQPQHF.

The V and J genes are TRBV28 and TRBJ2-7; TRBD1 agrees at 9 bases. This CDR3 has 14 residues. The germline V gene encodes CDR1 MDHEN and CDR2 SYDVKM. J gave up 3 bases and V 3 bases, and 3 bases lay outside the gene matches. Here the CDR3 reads CASSFTGGGYEQYF. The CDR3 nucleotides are TGTGCCAGCAGTTTTACAGGGGGCGGCTACGAGCAGTACTTC.

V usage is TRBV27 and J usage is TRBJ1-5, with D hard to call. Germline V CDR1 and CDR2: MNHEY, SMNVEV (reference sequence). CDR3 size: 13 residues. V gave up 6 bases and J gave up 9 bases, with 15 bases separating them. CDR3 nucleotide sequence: TGTGCCAGCAGCCATTATAGCAAAGCGCCCCAGCATTTT. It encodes CASSHYSKAPQHF.

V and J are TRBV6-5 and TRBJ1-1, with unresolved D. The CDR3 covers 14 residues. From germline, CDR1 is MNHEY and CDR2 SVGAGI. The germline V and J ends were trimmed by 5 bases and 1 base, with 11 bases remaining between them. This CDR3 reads CASSLTGGNTEAFF. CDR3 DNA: TGTGCCAGCAGTCTGACCGGAGGGAACACTGAAGCTTTCTTT.

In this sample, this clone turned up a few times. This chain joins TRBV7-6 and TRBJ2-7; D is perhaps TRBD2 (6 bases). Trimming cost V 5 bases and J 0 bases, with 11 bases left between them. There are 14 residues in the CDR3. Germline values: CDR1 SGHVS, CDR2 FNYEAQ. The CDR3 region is CASSPSANSYEQYF. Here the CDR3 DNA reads TGTGCCAGCAGCCCTAGCGCTAACTCCTACGAGCAGTACTTC.

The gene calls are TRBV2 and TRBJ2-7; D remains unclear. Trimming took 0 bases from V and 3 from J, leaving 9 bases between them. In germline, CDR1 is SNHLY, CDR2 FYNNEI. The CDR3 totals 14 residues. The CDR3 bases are TGTGCCAGCAGTGAAGCGCTTGTCGACTACGAGCAGTACTTC. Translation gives CASSEALVDYEQYF.

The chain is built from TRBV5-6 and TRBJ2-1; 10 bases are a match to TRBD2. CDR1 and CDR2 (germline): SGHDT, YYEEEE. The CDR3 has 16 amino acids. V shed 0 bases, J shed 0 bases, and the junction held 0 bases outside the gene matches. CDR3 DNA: TGTGCCAGCAGCTTGGGACTAGCGGGCTCCTACAATGAGCAGTTCTTC. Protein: CASSLGLAGSYNEQFF.

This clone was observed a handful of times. The CDR3, as DNA: TGTGCCACGACGCTGGGTAGCAACGAGCAGTACTTC. Translated: CATTLGSNEQYF. The chain combines TRBV6-6 with TRBJ2-7; D gene uncertain. Germline CDR1 and CDR2: MNHNY and SVGAGI (reference sequence). The CDR3 is made up of 12 amino acids. Trimming removed 10 bases from V and 5 bases from J, with 15 bases in between.

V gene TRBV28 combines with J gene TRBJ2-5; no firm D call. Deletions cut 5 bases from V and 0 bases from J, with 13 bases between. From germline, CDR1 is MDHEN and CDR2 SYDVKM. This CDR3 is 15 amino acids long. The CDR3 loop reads CASSLQDTYQETQYF. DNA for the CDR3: TGTGCCAGCAGTCTACAAGACACCTACCAAGAGACCCAGTACTTC.

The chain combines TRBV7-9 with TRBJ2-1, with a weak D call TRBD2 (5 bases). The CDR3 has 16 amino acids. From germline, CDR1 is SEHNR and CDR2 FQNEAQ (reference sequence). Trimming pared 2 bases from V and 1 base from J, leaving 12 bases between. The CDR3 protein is CASSLRESSSYNEQFF. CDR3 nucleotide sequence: TGTGCCAGCAGCTTAAGGGAGTCCTCATCCTACAATGAGCAGTTCTTC.

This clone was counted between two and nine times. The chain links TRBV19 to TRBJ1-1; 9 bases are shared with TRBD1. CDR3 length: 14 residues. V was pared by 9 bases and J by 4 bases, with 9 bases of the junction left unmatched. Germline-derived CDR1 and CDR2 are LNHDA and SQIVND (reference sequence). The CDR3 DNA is TGTGCCAGCAAAACAGGGGGCGCCAGCACTGAAGCTTTCTTT. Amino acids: CASKTGGASTEAFF. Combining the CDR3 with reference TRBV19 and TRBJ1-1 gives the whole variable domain DGGITQSPKYLFRKEGQNVTLSCEQNLNHDAMYWYRQDPGQGLRLIYYSQIVNDFQKGDIAEGYSVSREKKESFPLTVTSAQKNPTAFYLCASKTGGASTEAFFGQGTRLTVV.

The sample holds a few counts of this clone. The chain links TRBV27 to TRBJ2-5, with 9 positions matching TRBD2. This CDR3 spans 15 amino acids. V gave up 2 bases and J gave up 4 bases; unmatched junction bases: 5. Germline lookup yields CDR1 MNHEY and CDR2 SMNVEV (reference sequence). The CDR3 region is CASSLISGSSETQYF. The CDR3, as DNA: TGTGCCAGCAGTTTAATTAGCGGGAGCTCAGAGACCCAGTACTTC.

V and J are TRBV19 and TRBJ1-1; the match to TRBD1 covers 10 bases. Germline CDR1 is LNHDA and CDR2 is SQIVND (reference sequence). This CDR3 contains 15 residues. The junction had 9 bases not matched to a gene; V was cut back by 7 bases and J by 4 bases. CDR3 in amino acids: CASTRDRGTSTEAFF. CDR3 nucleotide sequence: TGTGCCAGTACACGGGACAGGGGAACGAGCACTGAAGCTTTCTTT.

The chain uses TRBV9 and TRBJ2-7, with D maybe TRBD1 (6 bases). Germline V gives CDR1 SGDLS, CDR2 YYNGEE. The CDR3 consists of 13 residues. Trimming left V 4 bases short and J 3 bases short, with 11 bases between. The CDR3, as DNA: TGTGCCAGCAGCCGGACAGAAGGCTACGAGCAGTACTTC. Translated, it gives CASSRTEGYEQYF. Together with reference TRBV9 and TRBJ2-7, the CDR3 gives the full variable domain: DSGVTQTPKHLITATGQRVTLRCSPRSGDLSVYWYQQSLDQGLQFLIQYYNGEERAKGNILERFSAQQFPDLHSELNLSSLELGDSALYFCASSRTEGYEQYFGPGTRLTVT.